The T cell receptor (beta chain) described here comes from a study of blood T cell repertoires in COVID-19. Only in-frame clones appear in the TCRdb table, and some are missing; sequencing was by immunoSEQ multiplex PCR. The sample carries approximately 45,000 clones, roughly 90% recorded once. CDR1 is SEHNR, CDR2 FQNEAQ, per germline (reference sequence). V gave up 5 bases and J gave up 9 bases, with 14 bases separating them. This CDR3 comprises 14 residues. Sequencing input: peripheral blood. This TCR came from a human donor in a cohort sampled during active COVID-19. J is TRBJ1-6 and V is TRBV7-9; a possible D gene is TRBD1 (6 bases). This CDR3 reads CASSLTGDGSPLHF. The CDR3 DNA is TGTGCCAGCAGCCTGACAGGAGATGGTTCACCCCTCCACTTT. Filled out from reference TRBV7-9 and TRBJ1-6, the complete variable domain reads DTGVSQNPRHKITKRGQNVTFRCDPISEHNRLYWYRQTLGQGPEFLTYFQNEAQLEKSRLLSDRFSAERPKGSFSTLEIQRTEQGDSAMYLCASSLTGDGSPLHFGNGTRLTVT.